The clone carrying this T cell receptor (beta chain) was observed at least ten times. This sample was included in a study of early T cells in non-severe SARS-CoV-2 infection. Across the study: Sequencing was performed on bulk RNA from unsorted whole blood, leaving chains unpaired.

In the library, individual cDNA molecules carried attached unique molecular identifiers. TCRdb reprocessed the 5' RACE reads via MiXCR and lists one record per CDR3 protein. The table has about 71,000 distinct CDR3 sequences, over 10% seen once. The germline V gene encodes CDR1 MNHEY and CDR2 SVGEGT. V was trimmed by 0 bases and J by 5 bases, leaving 14 bases between them. This CDR3 spans 17 amino acids. The TCR was taken from an adult who was a healthcare worker with PCR-confirmed SARS-CoV-2 infection or an uninfected control (not recorded which). This sequence joins TRBV6-2 or TRBV6-3 and TRBJ1-6; maybe TRBD1 (5 bases). Material: whole blood, obtained at baseline. The CDR3 protein is CASSYSGPPQDNSPLHF. The CDR3 DNA reads TGTGCCAGCAGTTACTCGGGACCGCCTCAGGATAATTCACCCCTCCACTTT.